These T cell receptor beta chains were read from a single sample in a study of circulating tumor DNA in untreated peripheral T-cell lymphoma. The method was immunoSEQ multiplex PCR; TCRdb's version includes in-frame clones alone and lacks a portion of them. The sample shows some 1,300 clones, approximately 69% of them seen only once. Sequenced: cell-free DNA from blood serum. Source of these receptors: a human donor with peripheral T-cell lymphoma. Each CDR3 is given with its conserved first and last residue. Fields, in order: J gene, V gene, D gene, clone size, CDR3 protein, CDR3 DNA. D genes are given only for firm matches. Not all rows give a size; the values are once, few, many and, for expanded clones, a class.

J gene: TRBJ2-7
V gene: TRBV11-2
D gene: NA
clone size: NA
CDR3 protein: CASSSEWGTHEQYF
CDR3 DNA: TGTGCCAGCAGCTCCGAGTGGGGTACCCACGAGCAGTACTTC

J gene: TRBJ1-6
V gene: TRBV9
D gene: TRBD1
clone size: NA
CDR3 protein: CASSITGTGKSPLHF
CDR3 DNA: TGTGCCAGCAGCATAACCGGGACAGGAAAGTCACCCCTCCACTTT

J gene: TRBJ2-7
V gene: TRBV28
D gene: TRBD1
clone size: few
CDR3 protein: CASSLYRGDSQYEQYF
CDR3 DNA: TGTGCCAGCAGTTTATATAGAGGGGACAGCCAATACGAGCAGTACTTC

J gene: TRBJ2-7
V gene: TRBV27
D gene: NA
clone size: once
CDR3 protein: CASSLLLGAREQYF
CDR3 DNA: TGTGCCAGCAGTTTATTGTTAGGGGCGCGGGAGCAGTACTTC

J gene: TRBJ1-1
V gene: TRBV7-2
D gene: NA
clone size: NA
CDR3 protein: CASSLDRMNTEAFF
CDR3 DNA: TGTGCCAGCAGCTTAGACAGGATGAACACTGAAGCTTTCTTT

J gene: TRBJ1-1
V gene: TRBV21-1
D gene: NA
clone size: NA
CDR3 protein: CASSVGDRGGNTEAFF
CDR3 DNA: TGTGCCAGCAGCGTTGGCGACAGGGGAGGTAACACTGAAGCTTTCTTT

J gene: TRBJ2-1
V gene: TRBV19
D gene: NA
clone size: NA
CDR3 protein: CASEGAVYEQFF
CDR3 DNA: TGTGCCAGTGAAGGTGCCGTTTATGAGCAGTTCTTC

J gene: TRBJ1-4
V gene: TRBV23-1
D gene: NA
clone size: NA
CDR3 protein: CASSQSPSPQYTNEKLFF
CDR3 DNA: TGCGCCAGCAGTCAATCTCCAAGCCCCCAGTACACTAATGAAAAACTGTTTTTT

J gene: TRBJ2-3
V gene: TRBV30
D gene: TRBD2
clone size: NA
CDR3 protein: CAWSMGLAGGPNF
CDR3 DNA: TGTGCCTGGAGTATGGGACTAGCGGGGGGGCCCAATTTT

J gene: TRBJ2-7
V gene: TRBV11-2
D gene: TRBD1
clone size: NA
CDR3 protein: CASSFAWDRVLTPHEQYF
CDR3 DNA: TGTGCCAGCAGCTTTGCCTGGGACAGGGTTTTAACTCCCCACGAGCAGTACTTC

J gene: TRBJ1-4
V gene: TRBV4-1
D gene: NA
clone size: NA
CDR3 protein: CASSQVGGEKLFF
CDR3 DNA: TGCGCCAGCAGCCAAGTAGGCGGTGAAAAACTGTTTTTT

J gene: TRBJ2-3
V gene: TRBV5-1
D gene: NA
clone size: NA
CDR3 protein: CASSLSRGVTDTQYF
CDR3 DNA: TGCGCCAGCAGCTTGAGCAGGGGGGTCACAGATACGCAGTATTTT

J gene: TRBJ1-1
V gene: TRBV9
D gene: NA
clone size: NA
CDR3 protein: CASSAVTVNTEAFF
CDR3 DNA: TGTGCCAGCAGCGCAGTAACGGTGAACACTGAAGCTTTCTTT

J gene: TRBJ1-4
V gene: TRBV29-1
D gene: NA
clone size: once
CDR3 protein: CSVLLIRSEKLFF
CDR3 DNA: TGCAGCGTTTTGTTAATCAGGTCTGAAAAACTGTTTTTT

J gene: TRBJ1-1
V gene: TRBV20-1
D gene: NA
clone size: NA
CDR3 protein: CSAVGDTEAFF
CDR3 DNA: TGCAGTGCTGTAGGGGACACTGAAGCTTTCTTT

J gene: TRBJ1-1
V gene: TRBV29-1
D gene: NA
clone size: NA
CDR3 protein: CSAEDGVNTEAFF
CDR3 DNA: TGCAGCGCAGAGGACGGTGTGAACACTGAAGCTTTCTTT

J gene: TRBJ2-7
V gene: TRBV13
D gene: TRBD2
clone size: NA
CDR3 protein: CASSLGLAGRSYEQYF
CDR3 DNA: TGTGCCAGCAGCTTGGGACTAGCGGGCCGATCCTACGAGCAGTACTTC

J gene: TRBJ2-3
V gene: TRBV27
D gene: TRBD2
clone size: NA
CDR3 protein: CASSFLAGGTDTQYF
CDR3 DNA: TGTGCCAGCAGTTTTCTGGCGGGGGGCACAGATACGCAGTATTTT

J gene: TRBJ1-6
V gene: TRBV5-4
D gene: NA
clone size: NA
CDR3 protein: CASSLAFSGIYNSPLHF
CDR3 DNA: TGTGCCAGCAGCTTGGCCTTTTCAGGCATCTATAATTCACCCCTCCACTTT

J gene: TRBJ2-3
V gene: TRBV5-8
D gene: TRBD1
clone size: NA
CDR3 protein: CASSAGQGFGTDTQYF
CDR3 DNA: TGTGCCAGCAGCGCGGGACAGGGCTTTGGCACAGATACGCAGTATTTT

J gene: TRBJ2-4
V gene: TRBV28
D gene: NA
clone size: few
CDR3 protein: CASSYFSVAKNIQYF
CDR3 DNA: TGTGCCAGCAGTTACTTTAGTGTGGCCAAAAACATTCAGTACTTC

J gene: TRBJ2-2
V gene: TRBV2
D gene: NA
clone size: NA
CDR3 protein: CAISSGLYTGELFF
CDR3 DNA: TGTGCCATCTCATCGGGACTTTACACCGGGGAGCTGTTTTTT

J gene: TRBJ1-2
V gene: TRBV14
D gene: NA
clone size: few
CDR3 protein: CASSEDPSGYGYTF
CDR3 DNA: TGTGCCAGCAGCGAGGACCCCTCGGGCTATGGCTACACCTTC

J gene: TRBJ1-2
V gene: TRBV9
D gene: TRBD1
clone size: once
CDR3 protein: CASSPRQGYVSGYTF
CDR3 DNA: TGTGCCAGCAGCCCCCGACAGGGTTACGTTAGTGGCTACACCTTC

J gene: TRBJ2-7
V gene: TRBV7-9
D gene: TRBD1
clone size: NA
CDR3 protein: CASSSKAGTGVQGYEQYF
CDR3 DNA: TGTGCCAGCAGCTCGAAAGCCGGGACAGGGGTCCAGGGCTACGAGCAGTACTTC

J gene: TRBJ1-1
V gene: TRBV7-9
D gene: NA
clone size: NA
CDR3 protein: CASSLDGKMNTEAFF
CDR3 DNA: TGTGCCAGCAGCTTAGACGGTAAAATGAACACTGAAGCTTTCTTT

J gene: TRBJ2-4
V gene: TRBV10-3
D gene: NA
clone size: few
CDR3 protein: CAISESGSVLNIQYF
CDR3 DNA: TGTGCCATCAGTGAGTCGGGGTCTGTGTTGAACATTCAGTACTTC

J gene: TRBJ2-7
V gene: TRBV5-4
D gene: TRBD2
clone size: NA
CDR3 protein: CASSAAPGGGYEQYF
CDR3 DNA: TGTGCCAGCAGTGCGGCCCCGGGAGGCGGCTACGAGCAGTACTTC

J gene: TRBJ2-1
V gene: TRBV4-1
D gene: NA
clone size: NA
CDR3 protein: CASSHPRNNEQFF
CDR3 DNA: TGCGCCAGCAGCCATCCCAGGAACAATGAGCAGTTCTTC

J gene: TRBJ2-3
V gene: TRBV11-2
D gene: NA
clone size: NA
CDR3 protein: CASSLAASTDTQYF
CDR3 DNA: TGTGCCAGCAGCTTAGCCGCCAGCACAGATACGCAGTATTTT

J gene: TRBJ2-5
V gene: TRBV7-6
D gene: NA
clone size: NA
CDR3 protein: CASSSRVQETQYF
CDR3 DNA: TGTGCCAGCAGCTCCAGGGTCCAAGAGACCCAGTACTTC

J gene: TRBJ1-2
V gene: TRBV5-1
D gene: TRBD1
clone size: NA
CDR3 protein: CASSFRTGTVYGYTF
CDR3 DNA: TGCGCCAGCAGCTTTCGGACCGGGACAGTCTATGGCTACACCTTC

J gene: TRBJ1-4
V gene: TRBV4-1
D gene: NA
clone size: NA
CDR3 protein: CASSQFMVTNEKLFF
CDR3 DNA: TGCGCCAGCAGCCAATTTATGGTAACTAATGAAAAACTGTTTTTT

J gene: TRBJ2-7
V gene: TRBV7-7
D gene: NA
clone size: NA
CDR3 protein: CASSLGLDSSYEQYF
CDR3 DNA: TGTGCCAGCAGCTTAGGTCTGGACTCCTCCTACGAGCAGTACTTC

J gene: TRBJ2-2
V gene: TRBV5-1
D gene: NA
clone size: NA
CDR3 protein: CASSLAGELFF
CDR3 DNA: TGCGCCAGCAGCCTGGCGGGGGAGCTGTTTTTT

J gene: TRBJ2-3
V gene: TRBV7-8
D gene: NA
clone size: few
CDR3 protein: CASSLVDSRDTQYF
CDR3 DNA: TGTGCCAGCAGCTTAGTAGACTCCCGAGATACGCAGTATTTT

J gene: TRBJ2-3
V gene: TRBV7-2
D gene: TRBD2
clone size: NA
CDR3 protein: CASSLGGRSTDTQYF
CDR3 DNA: TGTGCCAGCAGCCTGGGGGGGAGGTCCACAGATACGCAGTATTTT

J gene: TRBJ1-5
V gene: TRBV10-2
D gene: TRBD1
clone size: NA
CDR3 protein: CASEETGGVQPQHF
CDR3 DNA: TGCGCCAGCGAGGAAACAGGGGGGGTTCAGCCCCAGCATTTT

J gene: TRBJ2-1
V gene: TRBV19
D gene: TRBD1
clone size: NA
CDR3 protein: CASSMGQFSYNEQFF
CDR3 DNA: TGTGCCAGTAGTATGGGACAGTTCTCCTACAATGAGCAGTTCTTC

J gene: TRBJ1-2
V gene: TRBV19
D gene: NA
clone size: NA
CDR3 protein: CASSINRSYGYTF
CDR3 DNA: TGTGCCAGTAGTATAAACAGGAGTTATGGCTACACCTTC

J gene: TRBJ2-4
V gene: TRBV4-1
D gene: TRBD1
clone size: NA
CDR3 protein: CASSQEVKGASPLYF
CDR3 DNA: TGCGCCAGCAGCCAAGAAGTGAAGGGGGCATCTCCTTTGTACTTC

J gene: TRBJ2-1
V gene: TRBV14
D gene: NA
clone size: NA
CDR3 protein: CASSQVRGGQFF
CDR3 DNA: TGTGCCAGCAGCCAAGTCAGGGGTGGGCAGTTCTTC

J gene: TRBJ1-5
V gene: TRBV4-1
D gene: NA
clone size: NA
CDR3 protein: CASSQSWRASNQPQHF
CDR3 DNA: TGCGCCAGCAGCCAGTCCTGGAGGGCAAGCAATCAGCCCCAGCATTTT

J gene: TRBJ2-3
V gene: TRBV5-1
D gene: NA
clone size: NA
CDR3 protein: CASRRPGTQEDTQYF
CDR3 DNA: TGCGCCAGCAGACGGCCCGGGACACAGGAAGATACGCAGTATTTT

J gene: TRBJ2-3
V gene: TRBV5-1
D gene: NA
clone size: NA
CDR3 protein: CASSPNGIAADTQYF
CDR3 DNA: TGCGCCAGCAGCCCCAATGGGATAGCCGCAGATACGCAGTATTTT

J gene: TRBJ1-5
V gene: TRBV2
D gene: NA
clone size: NA
CDR3 protein: CASLGTMNQPQHF
CDR3 DNA: TGTGCCAGCTTAGGGACAATGAATCAGCCCCAGCATTTT

J gene: TRBJ2-7
V gene: TRBV18
D gene: NA
clone size: NA
CDR3 protein: CASSPGTGTENEYF
CDR3 DNA: TGTGCCAGCTCGCCGGGTACAGGAACCGAAAACGAGTACTTC

J gene: TRBJ2-7
V gene: TRBV4-1
D gene: NA
clone size: once
CDR3 protein: CASSPTPGSEQYF
CDR3 DNA: TGCGCCAGCAGCCCAACGCCAGGGTCCGAGCAGTACTTC

J gene: TRBJ2-4
V gene: TRBV2
D gene: TRBD1
clone size: NA
CDR3 protein: CASSEDRQYIQYF
CDR3 DNA: TGTGCCAGCAGTGAGGACAGGCAATACATTCAGTACTTC

J gene: TRBJ2-1
V gene: TRBV7-9
D gene: TRBD1
clone size: NA
CDR3 protein: CASSPGVGQGTYNEQFF
CDR3 DNA: TGTGCCAGCAGCCCAGGGGTGGGACAGGGAACCTACAATGAGCAGTTCTTC

J gene: TRBJ2-7
V gene: TRBV6-5
D gene: TRBD1
clone size: NA
CDR3 protein: CASSDWTGSPYEQYF
CDR3 DNA: TGTGCCAGCAGTGACTGGACAGGGTCACCCTACGAGCAGTACTTC

J gene: TRBJ1-2
V gene: TRBV11-2
D gene: NA
clone size: NA
CDR3 protein: CASSLQANYGYTF
CDR3 DNA: TGTGCCAGCAGCTTACAGGCCAACTATGGCTACACCTTC

J gene: TRBJ1-3
V gene: TRBV7-9
D gene: NA
clone size: NA
CDR3 protein: CASSLPGIGNTIYF
CDR3 DNA: TGTGCCAGCAGCTTACCAGGGATCGGAAACACCATATATTTT

J gene: TRBJ1-4
V gene: TRBV6-5
D gene: TRBD1
clone size: NA
CDR3 protein: CASSYQGAGEKLFF
CDR3 DNA: TGTGCCAGCAGTTACCAGGGGGCAGGTGAAAAACTGTTTTTT